This T cell receptor beta chain is from a study of preoperative IRX-2 immunotherapy in early breast cancer. This sample's treatment: preoperative locoregional IRX-2 cytokine immunotherapy. Patients received preoperative, locoregional IRX-2 cytokine immunotherapy in a phase Ib study. Profiling relied on immunoSEQ multiplex PCR, and the TCRdb table lists in-frame clones only, not all of them. This table has roughly 26,000 clones, over 75% appearing once. Germline-derived CDR1 and CDR2 are MNHGY and SAAAGT. V dropped 5 bases and J dropped 3 bases, with 9 bases sitting between them. The CDR3 totals 13 residues.

This specimen consisted of lymph node tissue, obtained after IRX-2 immunotherapy. This chain links TRBV6-8 with TRBJ2-3; maybe TRBD2 (5 bases). The TCR was taken from a human donor with breast cancer. The CDR3 loop is CASSEGQTDTQYF. The CDR3 region has the DNA TGTGCCAGCAGTGAGGGCCAAACAGATACGCAGTATTTT.